Below, 29 T cell receptor beta chains from the same sample are listed, as sequenced in a study of human T cells and chemical hapten exposure. Time point specified: patch test 2, 6 weeks after DPC sensitization. Treatment of the sample: therapeutic diphenylcyclopropenone sensitization with weekly scalp DPC. TCRdb re-analysed the RACE reads in MiXCR, keeping a single row per CDR3 protein. The table records 42,000 or so distinct CDR3 sequences, around 9.3% of them present only once. Sequenced here: whole blood, sampled in connection with sensitization to the hapten diphenylcyclopropenone (DPC). The receptors shown here come from a woman between 35 and 50 years old with alopecia areata. Some clones in this sample may be carry-over from other donors' samples.

This clonotype was seen more than once but under ten times. The rearrangement links TRBV11-3 to TRBJ1-1; D is uncertain. Between the trimmed V and J ends, which lost 2 bases and 6 bases, there was a span of 10 bases. Germline V gene data show CDR1 as SGHNT and CDR2 as YENEEA. This CDR3 is 13 amino acids long. As DNA, the CDR3 is TGTGCCAGCAGCTTATTGGCGGTGTCTGAAGCTTTCTTT. Translating it yields CASSLLAVSEAFF.

The table lists this clonotype with many counts. This sequence joins TRBV2 and TRBJ1-2; D might be TRBD1 (5 bases). Germline V gene sequence: CDR1 SNHLY, CDR2 FYNNEI. This CDR3 spans 15 amino acids. Deletions cut 6 bases from V and 3 bases from J, with 17 bases between. The CDR3 loop is CASRQNPGWDYGYTF. CDR3 nucleotide sequence: TGTGCCAGCAGACAAAACCCAGGGTGGGACTATGGCTACACCTTC.

There are many counts of this clonotype. The gene calls are TRBV5-1 and TRBJ1-4, with a weak D call TRBD1 (5 bases). The CDR3 runs 13 residues. V lost 6 bases to trimming and J lost 6 bases, with 12 bases between them. Germline V gene data show CDR1 as SGHRS and CDR2 as YFSETQ. CDR3 nucleotide sequence: TGCGCCAGCACCCGACAGCCGGATGAAAAACTGTTTTTT. Amino acid sequence: CASTRQPDEKLFF.

This clonotype was detected many times. One end of the junction does not line up with germline, which may come from a read error. This chain joins TRBV28 and TRBJ2-7; maybe TRBD2 (8 bases). The length of the CDR3 is 15 residues. CDR1 is MDHEN, CDR2 SYDVKM, per germline. The CDR3 loop is CASSEHGTAGLVKLF. In DNA, the CDR3 is TGTGCCAGCAGTGAACATGGGACAGCGGGACTAGTCAAGCTCTTC.

Many counts were recorded for this clonotype. The rearrangement links TRBV6-2 or TRBV6-3 to TRBJ1-1; 7 nucleotides align to TRBD1. Trimming removed 5 bases from V and 8 bases from J; junction bases left unmatched: 14. Germline CDR1 reads MNHEY; CDR2 reads SVGEGT. There are 15 residues in the CDR3. Here the CDR3 reads CASSPTPDRAIEAFF. As DNA, the CDR3 is TGTGCCAGCAGTCCAACCCCCGACAGGGCTATAGAAGCTTTCTTT.

In its sample, this clonotype was seen many times. The chain combines TRBV29-1 with TRBJ1-2; D ambiguous. The CDR3 is 13 residues long. The germline V gene has CDR1 SQVTM and CDR2 ANQGSEA. Trimming pared 4 bases from V and 4 bases from J, leaving 13 bases between. The CDR3 sequence: CSVGGVWGYGYTF. The CDR3 bases are TGCAGCGTTGGGGGAGTATGGGGCTATGGCTACACCTTC.

At least ten counts were recorded for this clonotype. The genes are TRBV11-2 and TRBJ1-6; no firm D call. CDR1 is SGHAT and CDR2 is FQNNGV in the germline V gene. This CDR3 is built from 17 residues. V lost 2 bases and J lost 6, with 17 bases in between. The CDR3 DNA reads TGTGCCAGCAGCTTAAGGATCGTAGGCAGGCGTAATTCACCCCTCCACTTT. The encoded protein is CASSLRIVGRRNSPLHF.

This clonotype was detected many times. The chain employs TRBV3-1 and TRBJ2-3, with D uncertain. The germline CDR1 and CDR2 sequences are LGHDT and YNNKEL (reference sequence). V lost 1 base and J lost 2, with 1 base in between. The CDR3 sequence is 12 residues long. CDR3 in amino acids: CASSQVTDTQYF. DNA of the CDR3: TGTGCCAGCAGCCAAGTCACAGATACGCAGTATTTT.

This clonotype was found many times. The chain employs TRBV4-1 and TRBJ1-4; no clear D gene. The germline V and J ends were trimmed by 4 bases and 0 bases, with 12 bases remaining between them. Germline-derived CDR1 and CDR2 are MGHRA and YSYEKL. This CDR3 has 16 amino acids. The CDR3 loop reads CASSRTLFATNEKLFF. The CDR3 coding sequence is TGCGCCAGCAGCCGAACCCTTTTTGCAACTAATGAAAAACTGTTTTTT.

The sample holds a few counts of this clonotype. This chain links TRBV21-1 with TRBJ2-5; TRBD1, the table's D call, lacks a check against the DNA. TRBV21-1 has pseudogene status. This CDR3 has 14 amino acids. CDR3 sequence (DNA): TGTGCCAGCAGTGACAGGGGGAGCTTAGAGACCCAGTACTTC. It is translated as CASSDRGSLETQYF.

Ten or more counts support this clonotype. The rearrangement joins TRBV7-2 to TRBJ1-4, with D possibly TRBD1 on 6 matching bases. This CDR3 spans 18 amino acids. Trimming left V 5 bases short and J 3 bases short, with 22 bases between. CDR1 is SGHTA, CDR2 FQGNSA, per germline. The CDR3 DNA reads TGTGCCAGCAGCCCTAGAGGGACACCCTACCTCTCTAATGAAAAACTGTTTTTT. Its protein product is CASSPRGTPYLSNEKLFF.

This clonotype was observed at least ten times. The rearrangement links TRBV12-3 or TRBV12-4 to TRBJ2-6; TRBD2 agrees at 12 bases. The trim removed 5 bases at V and 1 base at J, leaving 6 bases unmatched. The CDR3 is 18 amino acids. CDR3: CASSPSSGGASGANVLTF. CDR3 sequence (DNA): TGTGCCAGCAGTCCGTCTAGCGGGGGGGCTTCTGGGGCCAACGTCCTGACTTTC.

This clonotype was observed many times. J is TRBJ2-1 and V is TRBV29-1; no firm D call. The V and J ends lost 4 bases and 5 bases respectively, with 9 bases between them. The CDR3 contains 12 residues. CDR1 and CDR2 from the germline V gene are SQVTM and ANQGSEA. The CDR3 nucleotides read TGCAGCGTTGTCCCCTCTGACAATGAGCAGTTCTTC. Its translation is CSVVPSDNEQFF.

Ten or more counts support this clonotype. Here the CDR3 reads CGGVSSSYNSPLHF. DNA of the CDR3: TGCGGGGGGGTGAGCAGCTCCTATAATTCACCCCTCCACTTT. The gene calls are TRBV20-1 and TRBJ1-6; perhaps TRBD1 as D (5 bases). Germline V lookup: CDR1 DFQATT, CDR2 SNEGSKA (reference sequence). The CDR3 is 14 amino acids.

This clonotype was observed a few times. The V gene is TRBV28, the J gene TRBJ2-2; 9 bases agree with TRBD1. CDR1 is MDHEN, CDR2 SYDVKM, per germline. V dropped 6 bases and J dropped 7; count of bases not matched to a gene: 9. The CDR3 runs 15 residues. The CDR3 loop is CASRLGTGILGELFF. CDR3 bases: TGTGCCAGCAGACTTGGGACAGGGATTCTCGGGGAGCTGTTTTTT.

Only a few counts were recorded for this clonotype. This sequence joins TRBV29-1 and TRBJ1-3; no firm D call. CDR1 SQVTM and CDR2 ANQGSEA come from the germline V gene. V was trimmed by 0 bases and J by 1 base, leaving 13 bases between them. The CDR3 runs 16 residues. CDR3 coding DNA: TGCAGCGTTGAAGATCGAGGACGGCGATCTGGAAACACCATATATTTT. This translates into CSVEDRGRRSGNTIYF. The complete variable domain, with remaining parts taken from reference TRBV29-1 and TRBJ1-3, reads SAVISQKPSRDICQRGTSLTIQCQVDSQVTMMFWYRQQPGQSLTLIATANQGSEATYESGFVIDKFPISRPNLTFSTLTVSNMSPEDSSIYLCSVEDRGRRSGNTIYFGEGSWLTVV.

In regard to this clonotype: A read error is possible here, since a much larger clone lies one base away. The chain uses TRBV15 and TRBJ1-3, with no clear D. This CDR3 comprises 14 residues. Germline CDR1 is LNHNV and CDR2 is YYDKDF (reference sequence). V dropped 2 bases and J dropped 2 bases, with 7 bases sitting between them. The DNA for the CDR3 is TGTGCCACCAGCAGACACGGAACTGGAAACACCATATATTTT. Protein sequence: CATSRHGTGNTIYF.

This chain connects TRBV20-1 to TRBJ1-1; perhaps TRBD1 as D (5 bases). The ends were cut back, 6 bases at V and 3 bases at J, with 11 bases in the middle. Germline V gene lookup returns CDR1 DFQATT and CDR2 SNEGSKA (reference sequence). The CDR3 spans 12 residues. The CDR3 loop is CSATPGYTEAFF. The DNA of the CDR3 is TGCAGTGCCACACCAGGGTACACTGAAGCTTTCTTT.

This clonotype was detected ten times or more. This chain joins TRBV18 and TRBJ1-3; D might be TRBD1 (5 bases). The CDR3 loop spans 15 amino acids. Trimming cost V 2 bases and J 0 bases, with 8 bases left between them. Germline CDR1 is KGHSH and CDR2 is LQKENI. CDR3 DNA: TGTGCCAGCTCACCAACAGGAACCTCTGGAAACACCATATATTTT. Amino acid sequence: CASSPTGTSGNTIYF.

This chain joins TRBV7-2 and TRBJ2-5; D possibly corresponds to TRBD2 (6 bases). CDR3 length: 14 amino acids. Germline CDR1 SGHTA, CDR2 FQGNSA. V shed 2 bases and J shed 5 bases, with 12 bases lying between them. In nucleotides, the CDR3 is TGTGCCAGCAGCTTATCGCGGGCGGGGGAGACCCAGTACTTC. Amino acid sequence: CASSLSRAGETQYF.

This clonotype was seen at least ten times. This chain uses TRBV5-6 with TRBJ1-1; possibly TRBD1 for D (5 bases). V was shortened by 4 bases and J by 4 bases, with 17 bases between the two germline ends. The germline gives CDR1 SGHDT, CDR2 YYEEEE. CDR3 length: 15 amino acids. The CDR3 DNA reads TGTGCCAGCAGCCCGGCAGGGAGGGCGGGCACTGAAGCTTTCTTT. Protein sequence: CASSPAGRAGTEAFF.

This clonotype was recorded at least ten times. The J gene is TRBJ1-1, the V gene TRBV7-2; D is perhaps TRBD1 (6 bases). With 3 bases removed from V and 7 bases from J, the gap between germline ends came to 30 bases. CDR3 size: 19 residues. Per the germline V gene, CDR1 is SGHTA and CDR2 is FQGNSA. This CDR3 reads CASSFPQGLHYGGDDEAFF. CDR3 bases: TGTGCCAGCAGCTTTCCCCAGGGGCTCCATTACGGGGGTGATGATGAAGCTTTCTTT.

This clonotype appeared a few times. The rearrangement joins TRBV7-2 to TRBJ2-7; D is possibly TRBD2 (6 bases). The CDR3 runs 16 residues. Germline assignment: CDR1 SGHTA and CDR2 FQGNSA. V was cut by 0 bases and J by 7 bases, with 19 bases left in between. CDR3 nucleotide sequence: TGTGCCAGCAGCTTAGCGATAAGGGCTAGCGATGGAGAGCAGTACTTC. This sequence encodes CASSLAIRASDGEQYF. The variable domain in full, completed from reference TRBV7-2 and TRBJ2-7, reads GAGVSQSPSNKVTEKGKDVELRCDPISGHTALYWYRQSLGQGLEFLIYFQGNSAPDKSGLPSDRFSAERTGGSVSTLTIQRTQQEDSAVYLCASSLAIRASDGEQYFGPGTRLTVT.

This clonotype was recorded many times. V is TRBV27 and J is TRBJ2-5; 9 bases align to TRBD1. The CDR3 is made up of 15 amino acids. Germline values: CDR1 MNHEY, CDR2 SMNVEV (reference sequence). V lost 6 bases to trimming and J lost 2 bases; unmatched junction nucleotides: 7. The DNA for the CDR3 is TGTGCCAGCAGCTCGACCGGGACAGGGCAAGAGACCCAGTACTTC. Translated, it gives CASSSTGTGQETQYF.

This clonotype was found many times. The chain has TRBV6-2 or TRBV6-3 and TRBJ1-6; D ambiguous. Germline V lookup: CDR1 MNHEY, CDR2 SVGEGT. V shed 2 bases and J shed 0 bases, with 5 bases lying between them. CDR3 length equals 15 residues. This CDR3 is CASSYESSYNSPLHF. CDR3 nucleotide sequence: TGTGCCAGCAGTTACGAGAGCTCCTATAATTCACCCCTCCACTTT.

This clonotype appeared many times. This chain joins TRBV7-8 and TRBJ2-2; 9 bases agree with TRBD1. From germline, CDR1 is SGHVS and CDR2 FQNEAQ. The V and J ends lost 5 bases and 5 bases, in that order; junction bases with no gene match: 6. There are 15 residues in the CDR3. CDR3 loop: CASSLGQGGTGELFF. The CDR3 nucleotides are TGTGCCAGCAGCCTGGGACAGGGAGGGACCGGGGAGCTGTTTTTT. Based on the CDR3 plus reference TRBV7-8 and TRBJ2-2, the full variable domain is GAGVSQSPRYKVAKRGQDVALRCDPISGHVSLFWYQQALGQGPEFLTYFQNEAQLDKSGLPSDRFFAERPEGSVSTLKIQRTQQEDSAVYLCASSLGQGGTGELFFGEGSRLTVL.

In this sample, this clonotype turned up many times. This chain links TRBV7-2 with TRBJ1-5, with no clear D. There are 13 residues in the CDR3. Trimming took 1 base from V and 6 from J, leaving 7 bases between them. The germline gives CDR1 SGHTA, CDR2 FQGNSA. The CDR3 DNA follows: TGTGCCAGCAGCTTAGGAAAGGGTCAGCCCCAGCATTTT. It encodes CASSLGKGQPQHF. Full variable domain (missing parts from reference TRBV7-2 and TRBJ1-5): GAGVSQSPSNKVTEKGKDVELRCDPISGHTALYWYRQSLGQGLEFLIYFQGNSAPDKSGLPSDRFSAERTGGSVSTLTIQRTQQEDSAVYLCASSLGKGQPQHFGDGTRLSIL.

This rearrangement joins TRBV7-2 to TRBJ1-1, with D uncertain. CDR1 is SGHTA and CDR2 is FQGNSA in the germline V gene. CDR3 length equals 13 residues. The V gene lost 7 bases and the J gene lost 8 bases, with 17 bases spanning the gap. The CDR3 is CASTPFGVAEAFF. CDR3 coding DNA: TGTGCCAGCACCCCTTTTGGGGTTGCCGAAGCTTTCTTT.

This clonotype turned up a few times. The J gene is TRBJ1-1, the V gene TRBV5-1, with D perhaps matching TRBD1 (5 bases). This CDR3 comprises 13 residues. V lost 4 bases, J lost 8 bases, and 15 bases lay in between. CDR1 is SGHRS and CDR2 is YFSETQ in the germline V gene. CDR3 protein: CASSKGTVREAFF. CDR3 bases: TGCGCCAGCAGCAAGGGGACGGTCAGAGAAGCTTTCTTT.